A single sample is the source of the 12 T cell receptor beta chains below, sequenced in a study of blood T cells in healthy people across ages. For the second PCR, which ran for about 7 to 11 cycles, a sample-barcoded 5' primer and a J-beta primer mix were used. Each CDR3 protein is one row after TCRdb ran MiXCR on the 5' RACE reads. The data hold fewer than 900,000 distinct CDR3 sequences, with approximately 43% observed a single time. The specimen was blood. The receptor set was obtained from a woman aged 55-69 years in good health.

The V and J genes are TRBV27 and TRBJ2-1; 7 positions agree with TRBD1. V gave up 4 bases and J gave up 1 base; unmatched junction bases: 4. Germline V gives CDR1 MNHEY, CDR2 SMNVEV (reference sequence). The CDR3 loop spans 15 amino acids. This chain's CDR3 is CASSSQGKSYNEQFF. CDR3 DNA sequence: TGTGCCAGCAGTTCACAGGGGAAGTCCTACAATGAGCAGTTCTTC.

The chain combines TRBV7-9 with TRBJ2-3; 11 bases are shared with TRBD2. V dropped 3 bases and J dropped 3; count of bases not matched to a gene: 8. The V gene's germline CDR1 is SEHNR and CDR2 FQNEAQ (reference sequence). The CDR3 totals 17 residues. CDR3 nucleotide sequence: TGTGCCAGCAGCTTGGGATCTAGCGGGGGGCATACAGATACGCAGTATTTT. Protein sequence: CASSLGSSGGHTDTQYF.

The chain couples TRBV7-2 to TRBJ2-3, with 12 nucleotides matching TRBD2. The CDR3 has 15 amino acids. Germline CDR1 and CDR2: SGHTA and FQGNSA. The J segment lost 5 bases and the V segment lost 5 bases, leaving 5 bases of the junction unmatched. The CDR3 nucleotides are TGTGCCAGCAGCCAACTAGCGGGAGGTATAGATACGCAGTATTTT. Its translation is CASSQLAGGIDTQYF.

The V and J genes are TRBV5-1 and TRBJ2-5; D ambiguous. Trimming shortened V by 0 bases and J by 5 bases, and 14 bases separated the two germline ends. This CDR3 has 15 residues. Germline V gene lookup returns CDR1 SGHRS and CDR2 YFSETQ. This chain's CDR3 is CASSLDVGAGETQYF. CDR3 DNA sequence: TGCGCCAGCAGCTTGGACGTGGGCGCCGGGGAGACCCAGTACTTC.

This clonotype occurred many times. The V call is TRBV7-9, the J call TRBJ2-6; 8 bases are a match to TRBD1. The CDR3 spans 18 residues. Germline loops: CDR1 SEHNR, CDR2 FQNEAQ (reference sequence). V lost 1 base, J lost 4 bases, and 9 bases stayed unmatched. The CDR3 region has the DNA TGTGCCAGCAGCTTAGTTGGCCAGGGGGCGTCGGGGGCCAACGTCCTGACTTTC. Translating gives CASSLVGQGASGANVLTF.

The J gene is TRBJ2-7, the V gene TRBV20-1, with 9 bases matching TRBD2. This CDR3 is 14 amino acids long. Trimming took 5 bases from V and 5 from J; bases not matched to a gene: 10. Germline V CDR1 and CDR2: DFQATT, SNEGSKA (reference sequence). The CDR3 spells CSALDSGRTHEQYF. DNA of the CDR3: TGCAGTGCTTTGGATAGCGGGAGAACCCACGAGCAGTACTTC.

This clonotype was recorded many times. The chain carries TRBV5-1 and TRBJ1-2; 7 positions match TRBD1. J gave up 5 bases and V 0 bases, and 1 base lay outside the gene matches. Germline CDR1 reads SGHRS; CDR2 reads YFSETQ. CDR3 size: 13 residues. The CDR3 DNA reads TGCGCCAGCAGCTTGGCACAGGGGTATGGCTACACCTTC. As protein: CASSLAQGYGYTF.

The chain couples TRBV20-1 to TRBJ1-2; D might be TRBD1 (5 bases). Trimming removed 0 bases at V and 3 bases at J, with 17 bases between. Germline values: CDR1 DFQATT, CDR2 SNEGSKA (reference sequence). The CDR3 is made up of 16 amino acids. The CDR3 DNA follows: TGCAGTGCTAGAGAGGGGAGGGACGGAAAATACTATGGCTACACCTTC. It yields the protein CSAREGRDGKYYGYTF.

This clonotype was counted many times. The chain uses TRBV5-1 and TRBJ2-4, with no clear D. The CDR3 totals 19 residues. Germline lookup yields CDR1 SGHRS and CDR2 YFSETQ. V was pared by 4 bases and J by 1 base, with 24 bases between. This CDR3 is CASSTRVGNGPFAKNIQYF. CDR3 DNA sequence: TGCGCCAGCAGCACGAGAGTGGGAAATGGACCTTTCGCCAAAAACATTCAGTACTTC.

Worth noting for this clonotype: This sequence may be a read error, since a much larger clone differs from it by one base. Since the CDR3 does not end with the conserved phenylalanine or tryptophan, this likely comes from a read error. The V call is TRBV29-1, the J call TRBJ2-5, with D possibly matching TRBD1 (6 bases). Germline CDR1 SQVTM, CDR2 ANQGSEA. V was shortened by 6 bases and J by 2 bases, with 10 bases between the two germline ends. This CDR3 contains 12 residues. The CDR3, as DNA: TGCAGCGTCGGACAGTCGCAAGAGACCCAGTACTGC. Residues: CSVGQSQETQYC.

This chain links TRBV7-2 with TRBJ2-5, with 9 bases identical to TRBD2. The CDR3 extends over 13 amino acids. In germline, CDR1 is SGHTA, CDR2 FQGNSA. With V trimmed by 5 bases and J by 11 bases, 9 bases remained unmatched. As DNA, the CDR3 is TGTGCCAGCAGCACGGGACTAGCCGGGAAGCAGTACTTC. Translated: CASSTGLAGKQYF.

The chain employs TRBV14 and TRBJ2-5, with D perhaps assigned TRBD1 or TRBD2 (5 bases each). CDR1 SGHDN and CDR2 FVKESK come from the germline V gene. The germline V and J ends were trimmed by 4 bases and 5 bases, with 17 bases remaining between them. This CDR3 has 15 residues. CDR3 sequence (DNA): TGTGCCAGCAGCCCAACCTTGGGGGAGAGTGAGACCCAGTACTTC. Protein sequence: CASSPTLGESETQYF.